This TCR beta chain appears in the sequencing data of a study of blood T cell repertoires in COVID-19. About the study: The origin of the acute and convalescent COVID-19 samples was the United States, Italy and Spain. The cDNA or gDNA used as material had been derived from T cells, B-cell-depleted T cells, or PBMCs.

This clone was counted once. Trimming stripped 7 bases from V and 1 base from J, with 26 bases between. Per germline, CDR1 MNHEY and CDR2 SMNVEV (reference sequence). The CDR3 is 19 amino acids. Sequenced by immunoSEQ multiplex PCR; TCRdb stores in-frame clones only, minus some. The sample records about 68,000 clones, 75% to 95% being singletons. Sequences were obtained from peripheral blood. The chain couples TRBV27 to TRBJ1-5, with D hard to call. The source is a human donor in a cohort sampled during active COVID-19. CDR3 sequence (DNA): TGTGCCAGCATGGTGACACCCCCGCGCCGGTCCGTAAGCAATCAGCCCCAGCATTTT. Its protein product is CASMVTPPRRSVSNQPQHF.